The 24 T cell receptor beta chains below all came from one sample that was sequenced in a study of prognosis after radiotherapy for stage I lung cancer. Genomic DNA was the source, and TCR beta CDR3 was amplified from it by two-round multiplex PCR. Initially, in first-round PCR, primers specific to each TRBV and TRBJ gene were used. TCRdb re-called the multiplex PCR reads with MiXCR, one entry per CDR3 protein. Of about 24,000 distinct CDR3 sequences in the sample, around 36% are singletons; the top ten hold approximately 60%. The material was PBMCs, obtained before or after stereotactic body radiation therapy (not recorded which). The receptors were sampled from a donor at least 50 years old with non-small cell lung cancer.

V and J are TRBV12-3 or TRBV12-4 and TRBJ1-5; D perhaps matches TRBD1 (5 bases). Trimming shortened V by 3 bases and J by 5 bases, and 8 bases separated the two germline ends. The CDR3 runs to 13 residues. This CDR3 reads CASSFTRDQPQHF. CDR3 sequence (DNA): TGTGCCAGCAGTTTCACCAGGGATCAGCCCCAGCATTTT.

This clonotype was seen ten or more times. The chain couples TRBV19 to TRBJ2-1; TRBD1 matches 9 bases. Germline V gene data show CDR1 as LNHDA and CDR2 as SQIVND (reference sequence). CDR3 length: 15 amino acids. Germline trimming cut 5 bases from V and 6 bases from J; bases unmatched to any gene: 8. The CDR3 bases are TGTGCCAGTAGTTCGCCGGGACAGGGACTCAATGAGCAGTTCTTC. Its protein product is CASSSPGQGLNEQFF. The full variable domain, in which reference TRBV19 and TRBJ2-1 provide the parts outside the CDR3, is DGGITQSPKYLFRKEGQNVTLSCEQNLNHDAMYWYRQDPGQGLRLIYYSQIVNDFQKGDIAEGYSVSREKKESFPLTVTSAQKNPTAFYLCASSSPGQGLNEQFFGPGTRLTVL.

This clonotype was seen ten or more times. The rearrangement uses TRBV18 and TRBJ2-2; unclear D gene. The CDR3 length is 15 residues. Trimming left V 0 bases short and J 6 bases short, with 11 bases between. Germline CDR1 reads KGHSH; CDR2 reads LQKENI. The CDR3 sequence is CASSPPVGYSGELFF. CDR3 nucleotide sequence: TGTGCCAGCTCACCACCTGTCGGATATTCCGGGGAGCTGTTTTTT. Using reference TRBV18 and TRBJ2-2 for the parts outside the CDR3, the full variable domain is NAGVMQNPRHLVRRRGQEARLRCSPMKGHSHVYWYRQLPEEGLKFMVYLQKENIIDESGMPKERFSAEFPKEGPSILRIQQVVRGDSAAYFCASSPPVGYSGELFFGEGSRLTVL.

On this clonotype itself: Possible read error: a much larger clone is one base away. CDR3 sequence reads: CASSPPGAPEHYF. The DNA for the CDR3 is TGTGCCAGCTCACCACCGGGGGCGCCCGAGCATTACTTC. This chain links TRBV18 with TRBJ2-7; a possible D gene is TRBD1 (6 bases). The CDR3 has 13 residues. The germline CDR1 and CDR2 sequences are KGHSH and LQKENI.

This clonotype has at least ten counts. The chain uses TRBV2 and TRBJ1-5; no firm D call. V shed 7 bases and J shed 6 bases, with 13 bases lying between them. The CDR3 runs 13 residues. Germline CDR1 SNHLY, CDR2 FYNNEI. CDR3 loop: CASTLDQGQPQHF. The CDR3 coding sequence is TGTGCCAGCACCTTGGATCAAGGTCAGCCCCAGCATTTT.

This chain joins TRBV6-1 and TRBJ1-3, with D possibly matching TRBD1 (5 bases). The germline V gene has CDR1 MNHNS and CDR2 SASEGT. This CDR3 has 17 amino acids. The V end lost 5 bases, the J end lost 0 bases, and 17 bases lay between the germline ends. The CDR3 sequence is CASSPAGFDSSGNTIYF. CDR3 nucleotide sequence: TGTGCCAGCAGTCCAGCGGGTTTCGACAGCTCTGGAAACACCATATATTTT.

This clonotype appeared many times. The chain is built from TRBV2 and TRBJ2-3; D could derive from TRBD1 or TRBD2 (7 bases each). The CDR3 has 15 residues. Per germline, CDR1 SNHLY and CDR2 FYNNEI. Between the trimmed V and J ends, which lost 6 bases and 5 bases, there was a span of 18 bases. CDR3 sequence reads: CASRPTSQGGDTQYF. CDR3 DNA: TGTGCCAGCAGACCGACTAGCCAGGGGGGAGATACGCAGTATTTT. Complete variable domain (other parts from reference TRBV2 and TRBJ2-3): EPEVTQTPSHQVTQMGQEVILRCVPISNHLYFYWYRQILGQKVEFLVSFYNNEISEKSEIFDDQFSVERPDGSNFTLKIRSTKLEDSAMYFCASRPTSQGGDTQYFGPGTRLTVL.

As concerns this clonotype: A much larger clone differs by one base, so this may be a read error. The chain is built from TRBV4-1 and TRBJ1-5; tentative D call: TRBD1 (6 bases). Matching the DNA end better, TRBJ2-3 makes the J call doubtful. CDR1 is MGHRA and CDR2 is YSYEKL in the germline V gene. This CDR3 region has 15 residues. DNA for the CDR3: TGCGCCAGCAGCAGATCCACAGGGAACAATCAGCCCCAGTATTTT. Encoded protein: CASSRSTGNNQPQYF.

Turning to this clonotype: Given a much more abundant clone one base away, this may be a read error. The chain carries TRBV9 and TRBJ2-5, with TRBD1 as a possible D gene (5 bases). CDR3 length equals 13 residues. The germline V gene encodes CDR1 SGDLS and CDR2 YYNGEE. The CDR3 is CASSVPGQDTQYF. For the CDR3, the DNA is TGTGCCAGCAGCGTTCCAGGACAAGATACCCAGTACTTC.

At least ten counts were recorded for this clonotype. V and J are TRBV6-1 and TRBJ1-5; 7 nucleotides match TRBD1. The CDR3 totals 15 residues. The trim removed 6 bases at V and 4 bases at J, leaving 9 bases unmatched. Germline CDR1 and CDR2: MNHNS and SASEGT. The CDR3 DNA reads as TGTGCCAGCAGGTTCACAGGGGATGGGAATCAGCCCCAGCATTTT. Translating it yields CASRFTGDGNQPQHF.

This clonotype appeared many times. The chain recombines TRBV7-2 with TRBJ2-1, with D hard to call. Between the trimmed V and J ends, which lost 5 bases and 11 bases, there was a span of 13 bases. This CDR3 is 12 amino acids long. Germline loops: CDR1 SGHTA, CDR2 FQGNSA. The chain's CDR3 is CASSPISVKQFF. The CDR3 DNA follows: TGTGCCAGCAGCCCGATATCGGTTAAGCAGTTCTTC.

A word on this clonotype: The CDR3 carries no conserved terminal phenylalanine or tryptophan, so it likely arises from a read error. No DNA is shown, since the ends of the CDR3 on it are uncertain; the CDR3 is the one TCRdb lists. The chain joins TRBV6-1 to TRBJ1-2; the table gives TRBD1 as D, unverified against the DNA. Ends included, the CDR3 has 15 residues. Germline assignment: CDR1 MNHNS and CDR2 SASEGT. The CDR3 sequence is CASSHPDREGDGYNL.

As concerns this clonotype: An end of the junction differs from the germline gene, which may be a read error. The J gene is TRBJ2-1, the V gene TRBV11-3; D uncertain. The CDR3 is made up of 13 amino acids. The V gene's germline CDR1 is SGHNT and CDR2 YENEEA. The CDR3 region has the DNA TGCGCCAGCAGCTTGGTTGAGCACAATGAGCAGTTCTTC. Translating gives CASSLVEHNEQFF. Full variable domain (missing parts from reference TRBV11-3 and TRBJ2-1): EAGVVQSPRYKIIEKKQPVAFWCNPISGHNTLYWYLQNLGQGPELLIRYENEEAVDDSQLPKDRFSAERLKGVDSTLKIQPAELGDSAVYLCASSLVEHNEQFFGPGTRLTVL.

This clonotype was seen at least ten times. V and J are TRBV9 and TRBJ1-4; 10 nucleotides agree with TRBD1. The germline CDR1 and CDR2 sequences are SGDLS and YYNGEE. CDR3 length: 16 residues. The ends lost 4 bases at V and 11 bases at J; junction bases unmatched: 14. This chain's CDR3 is CASSPSPGTGDDKLFF. DNA for the CDR3: TGTGCCAGCAGCCCCTCTCCCGGGACAGGGGACGATAAACTGTTTTTT. Complete variable domain (other parts from reference TRBV9 and TRBJ1-4): DSGVTQTPKHLITATGQRVTLRCSPRSGDLSVYWYQQSLDQGLQFLIQYYNGEERAKGNILERFSAQQFPDLHSELNLSSLELGDSALYFCASSPSPGTGDDKLFFGSGTQLSVL.

The J gene is TRBJ1-2, the V gene TRBV2, with D possibly TRBD1 on 5 matching bases. The CDR3 is 17 residues long. Between the trimmed V and J ends, which lost 6 bases and 11 bases, there was a span of 31 bases. The germline gives CDR1 SNHLY, CDR2 FYNNEI. The CDR3 region is CASSPLVPGRRVYRYTF. The CDR3 DNA sequence: TGTGCCAGCAGCCCTCTGGTACCAGGGAGGCGGGTCTATCGTTACACCTTC.

This clonotype occurred many times. The rearrangement uses TRBV4-3 and TRBJ1-2, with 9 positions matching TRBD1. Germline V gives CDR1 LGHNA, CDR2 YSLEER. This CDR3 region has 15 residues. Trimming took 4 bases from V and 6 from J; bases not matched to a gene: 9. CDR3 nucleotides: TGCGCCAGCAGCCCCAAACAGGGGGCGCTTGATGGCTACACCTTC. It codes for CASSPKQGALDGYTF.

This clonotype was seen repeatedly, ten times or more. CDR3 residues: CASSDGTEAFF. CDR3 in DNA: TGTGCCAGCAGTGATGGCACTGAAGCTTTCTTT. The rearrangement uses TRBV25-1 and TRBJ1-1; no firm D call. V lost 3 bases and J lost 4, with 3 bases in between. The germline V gene encodes CDR1 MGHDK and CDR2 SYGVNS. The CDR3 is 11 residues long.

The chain joins TRBV28 to TRBJ2-7, with 10 positions matching TRBD2. Germline CDR1 reads MDHEN; CDR2 reads SYDVKM. V was clipped by 4 bases and J by 2 bases; unmatched bases: 2. CDR3 length equals 14 residues. In DNA form, the CDR3 reads TGTGCCAGCAGTTCAGGACTAGCGGCCTACGAGCAGTACTTC. Amino acids: CASSSGLAAYEQYF.

The J gene is TRBJ2-2, the V gene TRBV12-3 or TRBV12-4; 8 nucleotides align to TRBD2. The CDR3 contains 15 residues. V shed 6 bases and J 5 bases; nucleotides not matched to a gene: 8. The CDR3 here is CASSLSGAVTGELFF. The DNA for the CDR3 is TGTGCCAGCAGCCTTAGCGGGGCTGTTACCGGGGAGCTGTTTTTT.

V is TRBV27 and J is TRBJ2-2, with D possibly matching TRBD1 (5 bases). V lost 5 bases and J lost 5, with 12 bases in between. Germline CDR1 reads MNHEY; CDR2 reads SMNVEV (reference sequence). The length of the CDR3 is 14 residues. CDR3 sequence: CASSASRDTGELFF. The CDR3 DNA sequence: TGTGCCAGCAGTGCCTCCAGGGATACCGGGGAGCTGTTTTTT.

A note on this clonotype: A single base separates this from a much larger clone, so it may be a read error. The chain links TRBV5-1 to TRBJ2-5; TRBD2 matches 7 bases. The CDR3 is made up of 15 amino acids. The germline CDR1 and CDR2 sequences are SGHRS and YFSETQ. The V segment lost 4 bases and the J segment 4 bases; nucleotides outside the gene matches: 10. CDR3 in amino acids: CASSKGLSGGETQYF. The CDR3 DNA reads as TGCGCCAGCAGCAAGGGACTATCGGGAGGAGAGACCCAGTACTTC.

The chain employs TRBV6-2 or TRBV6-3 and TRBJ1-6, with D uncertain. The CDR3 totals 12 residues. Trimming took 6 bases from V and 5 from J, leaving 5 bases between them. CDR1 and CDR2 (germline): MNHEY, SVGEGT. The CDR3 loop reads CASRDNNSPLHF. CDR3 in DNA: TGTGCCAGCAGAGATAATAATTCACCCCTCCACTTT.

In this sample, this clonotype turned up many times. This chain uses TRBV19 with TRBJ2-5; 13 bases are shared with TRBD2. CDR1 is LNHDA and CDR2 is SQIVND in the germline V gene (reference sequence). V shed 5 bases, J shed 7 bases, and the junction held 7 bases outside the gene matches. CDR3 length: 15 amino acids. The CDR3 is CASSLRLAGGVTQYF. CDR3 nucleotides: TGTGCCAGTAGTCTACGACTAGCGGGAGGTGTGACCCAGTACTTC.

This clonotype was observed many times. The gene calls are TRBV7-9 and TRBJ2-7; D is possibly TRBD1 (6 bases). The CDR3 length is 14 residues. With 1 base removed from V and 7 bases from J, the gap between germline ends came to 14 bases. Germline V gene lookup returns CDR1 SEHNR and CDR2 FQNEAQ (reference sequence). The CDR3 nucleotides are TGTGCCAGCAGCTTAGGACAGGCTGCTAGTGAGCAGTACTTC. This translates into CASSLGQAASEQYF.